The rows below give T cell receptor beta chains drawn from one sample of a study of beta chain features in type 1 diabetes. Clones were sequenced by immunoSEQ multiplex PCR, and TCRdb holds only the in-frame ones, with some missing. The table includes a few hundred thousand clones, about 30% detected once. Material for sequencing was central memory CD4+ T cells from blood. The receptor set was obtained from a man under 40 in good health. Both conserved end residues are part of each CDR3. Each record gives: clone size, D gene, J gene, V gene, CDR3 DNA, CDR3 protein. A D gene is named only where the DNA matches it firmly. The size of a clone is reported for some rows only, either as once, few or many, or as a class for expanded clones.

clone size: .
D gene: .
J gene: TRBJ2-1
V gene: TRBV18
CDR3 DNA: TGTGCCAGCTCACCGATAACCTACAATGAGCAGTTCTTC
CDR3 protein: CASSPITYNEQFF

clone size: .
D gene: .
J gene: TRBJ1-2
V gene: TRBV2
CDR3 DNA: TGTGCCAGCAAACAAGGAGGTAGCTACACCTTC
CDR3 protein: CASKQGGSYTF

clone size: .
D gene: .
J gene: TRBJ2-3
V gene: TRBV6-1
CDR3 DNA: .
CDR3 protein: CASSTSDRRNTQYF

clone size: .
D gene: .
J gene: TRBJ1-1
V gene: TRBV25-1
CDR3 DNA: TGTGCCACCGGGGGGGACTCCACCACTGAAGCTTTCTTT
CDR3 protein: CATGGDSTTEAFF

clone size: many
D gene: .
J gene: TRBJ2-7
V gene: TRBV7-2
CDR3 DNA: TGTGCCAGCAGCAGCAAAGGGACTGTCTACGAGCAGTACTTC
CDR3 protein: CASSSKGTVYEQYF

clone size: .
D gene: TRBD2
J gene: TRBJ2-3
V gene: TRBV5-1
CDR3 DNA: TGCGCCAGCAGCTCGAAAGCGGGGGGGCTCGCAGATACGCAGTATTTT
CDR3 protein: CASSSKAGGLADTQYF

clone size: many
D gene: .
J gene: TRBJ2-3
V gene: TRBV7-9
CDR3 DNA: TGTGCCAGCAGCAAGAAGGATACGCAGTATTTT
CDR3 protein: CASSKKDTQYF

clone size: .
D gene: .
J gene: TRBJ2-5
V gene: TRBV25-1
CDR3 DNA: TGTGCCAGCAGTGAATTTCAAACGGTCCAAGAGACCCAGTACTTC
CDR3 protein: CASSEFQTVQETQYF

clone size: few
D gene: .
J gene: TRBJ2-3
V gene: TRBV30
CDR3 DNA: TGTGCCTGGGAAGGGGGTGCAGATACGCAGTATTTT
CDR3 protein: CAWEGGADTQYF

clone size: .
D gene: .
J gene: TRBJ2-1
V gene: TRBV7-9
CDR3 DNA: TGTGCCAGCAGCTTAGACAGAATGGGGGATGAGCAGTTCTTC
CDR3 protein: CASSLDRMGDEQFF

clone size: few
D gene: .
J gene: TRBJ1-2
V gene: TRBV30
CDR3 DNA: TGTGCCTGGAGCCCCCCGGGGAGTACCCGTGGCTACACCTTC
CDR3 protein: CAWSPPGSTRGYTF